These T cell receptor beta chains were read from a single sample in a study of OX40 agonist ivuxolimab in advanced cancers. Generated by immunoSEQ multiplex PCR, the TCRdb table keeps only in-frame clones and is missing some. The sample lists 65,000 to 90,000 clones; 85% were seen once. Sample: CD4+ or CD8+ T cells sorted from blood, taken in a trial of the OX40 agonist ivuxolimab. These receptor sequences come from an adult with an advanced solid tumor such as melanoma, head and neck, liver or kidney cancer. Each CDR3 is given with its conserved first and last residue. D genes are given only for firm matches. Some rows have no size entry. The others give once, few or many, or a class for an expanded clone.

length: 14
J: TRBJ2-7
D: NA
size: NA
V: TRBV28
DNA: TGTGCCAGCAGTTTAGGGACGCTTTCCTACGAGCAGTACTTC
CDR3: CASSLGTLSYEQYF

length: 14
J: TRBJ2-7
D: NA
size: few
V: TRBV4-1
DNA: TGCGCCAGCAGCCACCTGGGCAAGACCTACGAGCAGTACTTC
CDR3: CASSHLGKTYEQYF

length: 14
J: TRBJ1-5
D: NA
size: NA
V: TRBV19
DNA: TGTGCCAGTAGTATAGCAGGAAGCAATCAGCCCCAGCATTTT
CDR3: CASSIAGSNQPQHF

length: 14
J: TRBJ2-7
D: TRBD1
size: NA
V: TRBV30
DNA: TGTGCCTGGGCCGACAGGGGGCTCGATACCGAGCAGTACTTC
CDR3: CAWADRGLDTEQYF

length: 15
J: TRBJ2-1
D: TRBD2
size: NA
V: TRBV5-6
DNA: TGTGCCAGCAGCCGTAGCGGGGGGGCCTGGAATGAGCAGTTCTTC
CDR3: CASSRSGGAWNEQFF

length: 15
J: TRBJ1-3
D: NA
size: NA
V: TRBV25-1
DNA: TGTGCCAGCAGTGCTAGAGGCTTGGTGGGAAACACCATATATTTT
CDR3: CASSARGLVGNTIYF

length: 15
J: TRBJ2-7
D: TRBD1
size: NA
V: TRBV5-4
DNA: TGTGCCAGCAGCCCTCCGGGACAGGGTCTTGACGAGCAGTACTTC
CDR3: CASSPPGQGLDEQYF

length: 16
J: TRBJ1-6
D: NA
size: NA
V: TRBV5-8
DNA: TGTGCCAGCAGCTTGGTTCTGAGCTCCTATAATTCACCCCTCCACTTT
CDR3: CASSLVLSSYNSPLHF

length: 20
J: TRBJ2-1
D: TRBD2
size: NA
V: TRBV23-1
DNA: TGCGCCAGCAGTCAATCTCGAGGGACTAGCGGGAGGGCGGATGGCAATGAGCAGTTCTTC
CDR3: CASSQSRGTSGRADGNEQFF

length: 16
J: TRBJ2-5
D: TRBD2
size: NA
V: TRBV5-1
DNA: TGCGCCAGCAGCGCCGGAAGTATAGCGGGAGGCGAGACCCAGTACTTC
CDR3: CASSAGSIAGGETQYF

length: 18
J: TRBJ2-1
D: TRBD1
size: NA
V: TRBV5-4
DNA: TGTGCCAGCAGAACCGGGACAGGGGGCTTTAACTCCTACAATGAGCAGTTCTTC
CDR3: CASRTGTGGFNSYNEQFF

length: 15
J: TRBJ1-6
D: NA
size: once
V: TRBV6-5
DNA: TGTGCCAGCAGTTACTGGTCACAGTCTAATTCACCCCTCCACTTT
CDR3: CASSYWSQSNSPLHF

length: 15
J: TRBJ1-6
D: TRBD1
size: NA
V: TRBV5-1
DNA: TGCGCCAGCAGTTTTTTACAGGGGGCTGCGTCACCCCTCCACTTT
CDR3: CASSFLQGAASPLHF

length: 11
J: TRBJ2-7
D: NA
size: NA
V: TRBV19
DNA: TGTGCCAGTAGTAACGCTTACGAGCAGTACTTC
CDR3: CASSNAYEQYF

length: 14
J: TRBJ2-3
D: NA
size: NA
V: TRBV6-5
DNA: TGTGCCAGCAGGGCACGGGGCGACGTTGATACGCAGTATTTT
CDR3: CASRARGDVDTQYF

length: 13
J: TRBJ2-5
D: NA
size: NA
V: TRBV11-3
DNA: TGTGCCAGCAGCCTCCGGCAGGGAGCGACCCAGTACTTC
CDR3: CASSLRQGATQYF

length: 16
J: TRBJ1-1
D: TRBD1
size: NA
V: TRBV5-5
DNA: TGTGCCAGCAGCCTTAGGGACAGGGGGCGGGACACTGAAGCTTTCTTT
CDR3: CASSLRDRGRDTEAFF

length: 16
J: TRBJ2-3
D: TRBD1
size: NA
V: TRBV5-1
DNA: TGCGCCAGCAGCCCTCGAGGACAGGGAGTTACAGATACGCAGTATTTT
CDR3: CASSPRGQGVTDTQYF

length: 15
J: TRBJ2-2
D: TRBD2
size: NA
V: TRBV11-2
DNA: TGTGCCAGCAGTAATAGCGGGACGAACACCGGGGAGCTGTTTTTT
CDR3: CASSNSGTNTGELFF

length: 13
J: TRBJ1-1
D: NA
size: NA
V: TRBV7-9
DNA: TGTGCCAGCAGCCAGGAGGCTGGGACTGAAGCTTTCTTT
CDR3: CASSQEAGTEAFF

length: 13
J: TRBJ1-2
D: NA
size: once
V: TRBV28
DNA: TGTGCCAGCAGTTTTGGTCGGCCCTATGGCTACACCTTC
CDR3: CASSFGRPYGYTF

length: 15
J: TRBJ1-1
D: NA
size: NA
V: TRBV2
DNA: TGTGCCAGCACCGAAGTACAGGGCCGGAACACTGAAGCTTTCTTT
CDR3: CASTEVQGRNTEAFF

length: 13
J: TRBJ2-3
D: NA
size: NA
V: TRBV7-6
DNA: TGTGCCAGCAGCGAGCGACCCGCAGATACGCAGTATTTT
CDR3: CASSERPADTQYF

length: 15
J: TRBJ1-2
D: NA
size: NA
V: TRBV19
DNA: TGTGCCAGTAGTCCTTGGGACCCTGGAAACCGCGGCTACACCTTC
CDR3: CASSPWDPGNRGYTF

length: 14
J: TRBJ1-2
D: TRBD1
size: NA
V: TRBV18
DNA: TGTGCCAGCTCACAGGGACAGGGGCACTATGGCTACACCTTC
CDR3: CASSQGQGHYGYTF

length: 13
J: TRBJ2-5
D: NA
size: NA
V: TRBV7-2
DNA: TGTGCCAGCAGCTTCCCCCAGGGAGAGACCCAGTACTTC
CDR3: CASSFPQGETQYF

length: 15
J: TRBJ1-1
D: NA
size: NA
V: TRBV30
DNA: TGTGCCTGGTCGAAACGGGGGACGTCGAACACTGAAGCTTTCTTT
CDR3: CAWSKRGTSNTEAFF